The rows below give T cell receptor beta chains drawn from one sample of a study of Graves' ophthalmopathy and Graves' hyperthyroidism. From the multiplex PCR reads, TCRdb called clonotypes with MiXCR, one entry per CDR3 protein. The sample records some 390,000 distinct CDR3 sequences, around 20% being singletons. Source material: peripheral blood. These receptors were taken from a woman younger than 30 with Graves' ophthalmopathy. Each CDR3 is given with its conserved first and last residue. D genes are given only for firm matches. Clone size is stated in some rows and not others, as once, few, many or a class when expanded.

clone_size j_call d_call v_call cdr3_aa cdr3_nt
many TRBJ1-5 . TRBV19 CASSRDIYQPQHF TGTGCCAGTAGTAGGGACATATATCAGCCCCAGCATTTT
many TRBJ2-7 . TRBV20-1 CSVITGMGEQYF TGCAGTGTTATAACCGGGATGGGCGAGCAGTACTTC
many TRBJ2-5 . TRBV24-1 CATRGDYQETQYF TGTGCCACCCGAGGGGATTACCAAGAGACCCAGTACTTC
many TRBJ2-4 . TRBV12-3/TRBV12-4 CASSSPGAKNIQYF TGTGCCAGCAGTTCCCCGGGGGCCAAAAACATTCAGTACTTC
many TRBJ2-7 . TRBV4-1 CASSHAGSMGHEQYF TGCGCCAGCAGTCACGCCGGCTCCATGGGCCATGAGCAGTACTTC
few TRBJ1-5 . TRBV6-2/TRBV6-3 CASSYREGDNQPQHF TGTGCCAGCAGTTACAGGGAAGGGGACAATCAGCCCCAGCATTTT
many TRBJ1-5 . TRBV11-1 CASSLDRGGTSNQPQHF TGTGCCAGCAGCTTAGACCGGGGCGGGACAAGTAATCAGCCCCAGCATTTT
many TRBJ2-5 . TRBV4-1 CASSQDRVRETQYF TGCGCCAGCAGCCAAGACAGGGTTCGGGAGACCCAGTACTTC
many TRBJ2-2 . TRBV7-2 CASSLGRDGGELFF TGTGCCAGCAGCTTAGGACGGGACGGCGGGGAGCTGTTTTTT
. TRBJ1-1 . TRBV19 CASSIIGSGRGTEAFF TGTGCCAGTAGTATAATCGGTTCGGGGAGGGGCACTGAAGCTTTCTTT
many TRBJ1-2 TRBD1 TRBV5-1 CASRPGTGTFGYGYTF TGCGCCAGCCGACCTGGGACAGGGACTTTTGGCTATGGCTACACCTTC
. TRBJ2-7 TRBD2 TRBV2 CASSPRLGEGEQYF TGTGCCAGCAGCCCAAGGCTAGGGGAGGGGGAGCAGTACTTC
many TRBJ2-7 . TRBV4-3 CASSRKVSYEQYF TGCGCCAGCAGCCGGAAGGTCTCCTACGAGCAGTACTTC
few TRBJ2-5 . TRBV6-2/TRBV6-3 CASSLHLRTLQETQYF TGTGCCAGCAGTCTCCACCTTCGGACCCTCCAAGAGACCCAGTACTTC
many TRBJ1-1 TRBD1 TRBV18 CASSQYRGNTEAFF TGTGCCAGCTCACAATACAGGGGGAACACTGAAGCTTTCTTT
many TRBJ2-2 . TRBV4-2 CASSQDLTGELFF TGTGCCAGCAGCCAAGATCTCACCGGGGAGCTGTTTTTT
many TRBJ1-1 . TRBV11-2 CASSLVGGVVSEAFF TGTGCCAGCAGTCTCGTGGGGGGGGTCGTGTCTGAAGCTTTCTTT
many TRBJ2-7 TRBD1 TRBV19 CASSIPDRGPKEQYF TGTGCCAGTAGTATCCCAGACAGGGGGCCGAAAGAGCAGTACTTC
many TRBJ2-6 . TRBV29-1 CSVDSGANVLTF TGCAGCGTTGACTCTGGGGCCAACGTCCTGACTTTC
many TRBJ2-7 TRBD1 TRBV4-3 CASSQDGTGDEQYF TGCGCCAGCAGCCAAGACGGGACAGGGGACGAGCAGTACTTC
many TRBJ1-1 . TRBV7-8 CASSSSVVQLNTEAFF TGTGCCAGCAGCTCCTCCGTCGTTCAGCTGAACACTGAAGCTTTCTTT
. TRBJ2-7 . TRBV5-1 CASKKDSYSYEQYF TGCGCCAGTAAGAAGGACAGCTACTCCTACGAGCAGTACTTC
many TRBJ2-7 TRBD2 TRBV7-2 CASSLVAGVTYEQYF TGTGCCAGCAGCTTAGTAGCGGGAGTTACCTACGAGCAGTACTTC
. TRBJ1-5 . TRBV6-2/TRBV6-3 CASSYSGSLSNQPQHF TGTGCCAGCAGTTACTCGGGCAGCCTCAGCAATCAGCCCCAGCATTTT
few TRBJ2-1 TRBD1 TRBV5-5 CASSLGQGAYNEQFF TGTGCTAGCAGCTTAGGGCAGGGGGCATACAATGAGCAGTTCTTC
many TRBJ2-4 . TRBV6-2/TRBV6-3 CASSGGTRAKNIQYF TGTGCCAGCTCGGGCGGGACGCGTGCCAAAAACATTCAGTACTTC
many TRBJ2-7 . TRBV28 CASSSGQAPPGEQYF TGTGCCAGCAGCTCGGGGCAGGCCCCACCGGGTGAGCAGTACTTC
many TRBJ1-5 . TRBV24-1 CATSDPARGQPQHF TGTGCCACCAGTGACCCCGCCCGGGGTCAGCCCCAGCATTTT
few TRBJ1-5 . TRBV28 CASSTAGSVGTQPQHF TGTGCCAGCAGCACCGCTGGGTCAGTCGGGACGCAGCCCCAGCATTTT
many TRBJ1-5 . TRBV28 CASSLNVGQGNQPQHF TGTGCCAGCAGTTTAAACGTGGGGCAGGGCAATCAGCCCCAGCATTTT
. TRBJ2-7 TRBD1 TRBV30 CAWSVGTGSEQYF TGTGCCTGGAGTGTAGGGACAGGGAGTGAGCAGTACTTC
. TRBJ2-4 . TRBV28 CASSWDRRQYF TGTGCCAGCAGTTGGGACCGTCGACAGTACTTC
. TRBJ1-5 . TRBV6-2/TRBV6-3 CASHKGPGSYQPQHF TGTGCCAGCCACAAAGGGCCAGGGAGCTATCAGCCCCAGCATTTT
many TRBJ2-5 . TRBV6-1 CASSQGVLEETQYF TGTGCCAGCTCCCAGGGCGTTCTGGAGGAGACCCAGTACTTC
many TRBJ1-3 TRBD1 TRBV5-1 CASSLDRGGNTIYF TGCGCCAGCAGCTTGGACAGGGGAGGAAACACCATATATTTT
many TRBJ2-2 . TRBV10-3 CAISGDVNTGELFF TGTGCCATCAGTGGGGACGTAAACACCGGGGAGCTGTTTTTT
many TRBJ2-2 TRBD2 TRBV29-1 CSVSRLAGNGGNTGELFF TGCAGCGTTTCTCGACTAGCGGGAAACGGGGGGAACACCGGGGAGCTGTTTTTT
. TRBJ2-2 TRBD1 TRBV11-2 CASSPRQGAANTGELFF TGTGCCAGCAGCCCAAGACAGGGGGCGGCGAACACCGGGGAGCTGTTTTTT
many TRBJ2-5 . TRBV28 CASSVLGAEETQYF TGTGCCAGCAGTGTTCTAGGGGCGGAGGAGACCCAGTACTTC
. TRBJ1-1 . TRBV12-3/TRBV12-4 CASSLRSQTEAFF TGTGCCAGCAGTTTGCGGAGTCAAACTGAAGCTTTCTTT
many TRBJ2-2 . TRBV28 CASSSRKSGELFF TGTGCCAGCAGTTCCCGAAAGTCCGGGGAGCTGTTTTTT
many TRBJ2-5 . TRBV6-2/TRBV6-3 CASSSHPGSPRSETQYF TGTGCCAGCAGTTCGCATCCGGGAAGCCCTAGATCAGAGACCCAGTACTTC
many TRBJ2-5 . TRBV27 CASSLSDSTFQETQYF TGTGCCAGCAGTTTATCTGACAGCACCTTCCAAGAGACCCAGTACTTC
many TRBJ1-3 . TRBV6-1 CASSETPSGNTIYF TGTGCCAGCAGTGAGACACCCTCTGGAAACACCATATATTTT
. TRBJ2-4 . TRBV28 CASSPLPELTKNIQYF TGTGCCAGCAGTCCGCTCCCCGAACTGACCAAAAACATTCAGTACTTC
many TRBJ1-3 . TRBV30 CAHGRGPISGNTIYF TGTGCCCATGGACGGGGACCGATATCTGGAAACACCATATATTTT
many TRBJ2-7 TRBD2 TRBV12-3/TRBV12-4 CASSPAGPSYEQYF TGTGCCAGCAGTCCAGCGGGGCCGTCCTACGAGCAGTACTTC
many TRBJ1-1 . TRBV7-6 CASSPAQGNTEAFF TGTGCCAGCAGCCCCGCACAGGGTAACACTGAAGCTTTCTTT
many TRBJ2-7 . TRBV12-3/TRBV12-4 CASSPSGGEYYEQYF TGTGCCAGCAGCCCGTCCGGTGGGGAGTACTACGAGCAGTACTTC
few TRBJ1-1 . TRBV28 CASGQGYRPSNTEAFF TGTGCCAGCGGTCAGGGATACCGACCATCGAACACTGAAGCTTTCTTT
many TRBJ1-6 . TRBV11-2 CASSLVSGGSSPLHF TGTGCCAGCAGCTTAGTGTCCGGGGGCAGCTCACCCCTCCACTTT
many TRBJ2-6 . TRBV9 CASTKMGSGANVLTF TGTGCCAGCACCAAAATGGGGTCTGGGGCCAACGTCCTGACTTTC
many TRBJ2-5 . TRBV7-8 CASSLDEIRETQYF TGTGCCAGCAGCTTAGATGAAATTCGAGAGACCCAGTACTTC
many TRBJ1-1 TRBD1 TRBV13 CASSIGTGAEAFF TGTGCCAGCAGCATCGGGACAGGTGCTGAAGCTTTCTTT
many TRBJ2-7 TRBD2 TRBV9 CASSVGGLAGEKSFEQYF TGTGCCAGCAGCGTAGGAGGACTAGCGGGGGAGAAAAGCTTCGAGCAGTACTTC
many TRBJ1-1 . TRBV6-5 CASSYSPLLNTEAFF TGTGCCAGCAGTTATAGTCCACTTCTGAACACTGAAGCTTTCTTT
many TRBJ1-5 TRBD1 TRBV20-1 CSARQRQGYNQPQHF TGCAGTGCGCGACAAAGACAGGGTTACAATCAGCCCCAGCATTTT